The entry below describes one T cell receptor beta chain. Its antigen specificity is not known. No much larger clone exists at a distance of one base, and base qualities are not known. This sample is part of a study of shared clonotypes between healthy human individuals (dated by TCRdb to 2018 to 2021). In terms of the full investigation: The cohort included a few men and two women between 18 and 49 years of age. Per donor, leukapheresis produced somewhere between about 0.8 and 9 billion PBMCs. To estimate repertoire size and how much clonotypes are shared between individuals, the study performed deep sequencing of blood TCR repertoires from roughly five healthy adults. For each donor, three plates each were used for CD4 naive and CD4 memory, two plates were used for CD8 naive, and one plate was used for CD8 memory. Libraries were prepared and TCR repertoires were sequenced by different laboratories using diverse techniques, in order to increase sequencing depth and limit assay-specific biases.

Summary of the overall study and its limitations: Sampling was limited to blood, and TCR repertoires in tissue likely differ from TCR repertoires in blood. Across a handful of donors, around 5.4% of naive CD4, over 3% of naive CD8, about 2% of memory CD4, and approximately 0.4% of memory CD8 clonotypes were shared. Naive subsets generally had larger estimated clonotype richness than memory subsets did. Even with the large sequencing depth, rarefaction of the sorted-subset datasets indicated that sequencing was incomplete. Based on pairwise subsampling, the degree of clonotype sharing among donors was expected to be affected by sequencing depth. Higher generation probabilities were observed for clonotypes shared by all four sorted-subset donors than for non-shared clonotypes. The small number of donors limited the genetic and exposure-history diversity represented.

For the CD8 naive samples, CD45RO-negative cells were positively selected for CCR7, yielding a CD45RA+CCR7+ population from which TemRA cells were excluded. Donors were healthy HIV-negative adults with no recently reported acute infections or vaccinations. All donors were Caucasian adults living in Nashville, Tennessee, USA. Blood was collected by leukapheresis, and PBMCs were isolated by Ficoll-Histopaque density gradient centrifugation and then cryopreserved in liquid nitrogen vapor phase. Analytical flow cytometry was used to check the purity and quantity of each magnetically sorted T cell population. From each sorted fraction, genomic DNA was isolated and quantified by UV absorbance on a Nanodrop 2000c. Trimming takes 3 bases from V and 0 bases from J, and the germline ends sit 15 bases apart. The CDR1 and CDR2 encoded by the germline V gene are SNHLY and FYNNEI. The CDR3 covers 18 residues, taking in both the cysteine and the phenylalanine. Of the read, only the CDR3 DNA is kept; its 54 bases are in frame from base 1.

Using the deep immunoSEQ assay, TCR CDR3 regions were amplified from genomic DNA by multiplex PCR. Extracted genomic DNA from each cell subset was distributed evenly across all wells of several immunoSEQ 96-well plates, and each plate was treated as a replicate. For sorted subsets, each replicate PCR was loaded with approximately 0.2 ug genomic DNA, equivalent to about 30,000 T cell genomes. Purified libraries were measured with a Qubit 3.0 fluorometer, size-checked on a Bioanalyzer 2100, and measured again with the KAPA Library Quantification kit. Every immunoSEQ 96-well plate was sequenced on a dedicated single-read 150-cycle Illumina NextSeq 550 flow cell. On the authors' methods: Because the immunoSEQ output held only junctional sequences and lacked quality scores, the filtering could not match the filtering applied to full-length reads. To assign V/J genes and CDR3, sequences were annotated using PyIR, a Python wrapper for IgBLAST v1.9, with IMGT germline references. Any read was removed if the V/J assignment was weak (E-value above 1e-6), the CDR3 was missing, or the read contained stop codons, out-of-frame junctions, or ambiguous translated residues. V3J clonotypes were defined as sequences sharing the same inferred V gene, J gene, and CDR3 amino acid sequence. To compute the percentage overlap between repertoires, the number of shared unique clonotypes was divided by the size of the smaller repertoire. Richness of each repertoire was evaluated using RTK rarefaction, the Chao1 estimator, and Recon v2.1 estimates of unobserved clonotypes. For all TCRbeta clonotypes obtained by the gDNA method from four donors, generation probabilities were computed with OLGA. TCRdb re-hosts the immuneACCESS table, in-frame sequences only. Its copies lack some clones; in the studies checked, an unresolved V gene accounts for under half of them, and the cause for the rest is not known. V, J and clone size are those of that table, while D and trimming were read from the DNA. The sample table shows 550,000 to 750,000 clones, and 95% to 96% are seen once. The ten largest clones represent 0.11% of the sample.

The sample comprised naive CD8+ T cells sorted from blood. The cell subset or site label here, explained by the study, means: CD45RA+CCR7+. The chain is made from TRBV2 and TRBJ2-6, and perhaps TRBD1 as D gene, on 6 matching bases. This sequence was found in a woman in her twenties or thirties in good health. The CDR3 is CASSDGDTAFSGANVLTF. The nucleotide sequence reads TGTGCCAGCAGTGATGGGGACACCGCTTTCTCTGGGGCCAACGTCCTGACTTTC.